These T cell receptor beta chains were read from a single sample in a study of cytomegalovirus exposure and HLA in healthy donors. TCRdb keeps only in-frame clones here, not all; method: immunoSEQ multiplex PCR. The top ten clones hold around 4% of a sample with over 150,000 clones, 65% to 80% of them seen once. Sequenced: PBMCs. The receptors come from a man aged 40-55 years in good health and CMV-seronegative. CDR3s include the opening cysteine and the closing phenylalanine or tryptophan. A D gene is named only where the DNA matches it firmly. Expanded clones are given a class, and other clones once, few, many or no size at all.

abundance,v_gene,j_gene,d_gene,CDR3nt,CDR3aa
.,TRBV7-9,TRBJ1-6,.,TGTGCCAGCAGCTCCCGGGACACACCCGTTAATTCACCCCTCCACTTT,CASSSRDTPVNSPLHF
few,TRBV7-2,TRBJ1-2,.,TGTGCCAGCAGCTTAGTCAGCTATGGCTACACCTTC,CASSLVSYGYTF
.,TRBV5-4,TRBJ2-3,TRBD1,TGTGCCAGCAGCTTGGTAAACAGATACAGGGGAGATACGCAGTATTTT,CASSLVNRYRGDTQYF
once,TRBV6-1,TRBJ1-1,.,TGTGCCAGCAGTGATGGCTGGGGGAGGACTGAAGCTTTCTTT,CASSDGWGRTEAFF
.,TRBV6-5,TRBJ2-1,TRBD2,TGTGCCAGCAGGTTGCTAGCGGGCCTATACAATGAGCAGTTCTTC,CASRLLAGLYNEQFF
.,TRBV6-4,TRBJ2-1,TRBD1,TGTGCCAGCAGTGACGGGACAGGGGGCAATGAGCAGTTCTTC,CASSDGTGGNEQFF
few,TRBV5-1,TRBJ1-1,.,TGCGCCAGCAGCTCACAGGGCCACCGGGACACTGAAGCTTTCTTT,CASSSQGHRDTEAFF
.,TRBV11-2,TRBJ1-6,.,TGTGCCAGCAGCCAAAGGGCGGGGGATTCACCCCTCCACTTT,CASSQRAGDSPLHF
.,TRBV5-1,TRBJ1-4,TRBD1,TGCGCCAGCAGCCGCGACAGGGGGTATGAAAAACTGTTTTTT,CASSRDRGYEKLFF
.,TRBV9,TRBJ2-7,.,TGTGCCAGCAGCGGGGACACGTCCTACGAGCAGTACTTC,CASSGDTSYEQYF
.,TRBV2,TRBJ2-2,TRBD1,TGTGCCAGCAGTTTACAACAGCCGGGACAGCTAGGAGGTTACGGGGAGCTGTTTTTT,CASSLQQPGQLGGYGELFF
.,TRBV6-1,TRBJ1-3,.,TGTGCCAGCAGTGGAGGCCCGGGCTCTGGAAACACCATATATTTT,CASSGGPGSGNTIYF
.,TRBV10-3,TRBJ1-2,TRBD1,TGTGCCATCAGTGAGTGGGGGACAGGGGGCGCAGGGGCTAACTATGGCTACACCTTC,CAISEWGTGGAGANYGYTF
once,TRBV7-2,TRBJ2-1,.,TGTGCCACCAAGCTTTCTCGTAGTAGTGAGCAGTTCTTC,CATKLSRSSEQFF
.,TRBV7-3,TRBJ2-2,.,TGTGCCAGCAGGGCCGCGGGGTACACCGGGGAGCTGTTTTTT,CASRAAGYTGELFF
.,TRBV4-1,TRBJ1-1,.,TGCGCCAGCAGCCAAGATCGGCAGGGCTCCACTGAAGCTTTCTTT,CASSQDRQGSTEAFF
.,TRBV27,TRBJ2-7,.,TGTGCCAGCAGACATGACAGGACGTCCTACGAGCAGTACTTC,CASRHDRTSYEQYF
.,TRBV7-2,TRBJ2-7,TRBD2,TGTGCCAGCAGTCGGACTAGCGGGGGTCTGGCCTACGAGCAGTACTTC,CASSRTSGGLAYEQYF
.,TRBV10-3,TRBJ2-3,.,TGTGCCATCACGCCTAGCGTAATAAGCACAGATACGCAGTATTTT,CAITPSVISTDTQYF
.,TRBV7-9,TRBJ2-2,TRBD2,TGTGCCAGCAGCTTCCAGCGGCTAGCGGGGTTTGCCGGGGAGCTGTTTTTT,CASSFQRLAGFAGELFF
once,TRBV5-6,TRBJ1-5,.,TGTGCCAGCAGCTTGGGGGCAGGGGAGAAGCCCCAGCATTTT,CASSLGAGEKPQHF
.,TRBV28,TRBJ2-4,TRBD2,TGTGCCAGCAGTTTGCTAGCGGGGGGAGCCAAAAACATTCAGTACTTC,CASSLLAGGAKNIQYF
.,TRBV5-1,TRBJ2-1,TRBD2,TGCGCCAGCGGGGGGGGAACTTGGGGGTTAAATGAGCAGTTCTTC,CASGGGTWGLNEQFF
.,TRBV4-2,TRBJ2-1,.,TGTGCCAGCAGCCAAGACGGGGGGCGGGGAAATGAGCAGTTCTTC,CASSQDGGRGNEQFF
few,TRBV5-1,TRBJ2-7,.,TGCGCCAGCAGCTTCCGAGTCTCCTACGAGCAGTACTTC,CASSFRVSYEQYF
.,TRBV19,TRBJ2-5,.,TGTGCCAGTAGTATACGTGGCAGGGTAGGAGAAGCGACCCAGTACTTC,CASSIRGRVGEATQYF
few,TRBV28,TRBJ1-6,.,TGTGCCAGCAGCACTTACCCATCACCCCTCCACTTT,CASSTYPSPLHF
.,TRBV6-5,TRBJ2-3,TRBD1,TGTGCCAGCACTCTAAGGACAGGGGGCTTGAATACGCAGTATTTT,CASTLRTGGLNTQYF
once,TRBV19,TRBJ2-5,TRBD2,TGTGCCAGTTCCGGACTAGCGGGGGAAGAGACCCAGTACTTC,CASSGLAGEETQYF
.,TRBV7-9,TRBJ1-3,.,TGTGCCAGCAGCTTAGCGGGCTCTCGGCCCCAATCTGGAAACACCATATATTTT,CASSLAGSRPQSGNTIYF
.,TRBV5-1,TRBJ2-7,TRBD1,TGCGCCAGCAGCTCGACCGGGACAGGGGCCTACGAGCAGTACTTC,CASSSTGTGAYEQYF
once,TRBV28,TRBJ1-4,.,TGTGCCAGGGGGGGGGTAGCTAATGAAAAACTGTTTTTT,CARGGVANEKLFF
.,TRBV5-4,TRBJ1-6,.,TGTGCCAGCAGCCCCCGGGACTCGGATTCACCCCTCCACTTT,CASSPRDSDSPLHF
.,TRBV5-1,TRBJ1-1,.,TGCGCCAGCGGCAGGGAAATGAACACTGAAGCTTTCTTT,CASGREMNTEAFF
.,TRBV25-1,TRBJ2-3,TRBD2,TGTGCCAGCAGTGCCCTCAGCGGGGGAGGGGGCACAGATACGCAGTATTTT,CASSALSGGGGTDTQYF
few,TRBV5-5,TRBJ1-5,.,TGTGCCAGCAGCTTAACACAGGGTCCGAATCAGCCCCAGCATTTT,CASSLTQGPNQPQHF
few,TRBV27,TRBJ2-2,TRBD1,TGTGCCAGCAGTTTAGGGGACAGGGGGCTGACCGGGGAGCTGTTTTTT,CASSLGDRGLTGELFF
.,TRBV30,TRBJ2-5,.,TGTGCCTGGAGCGTAATGACAGGCCAAGAGACCCAGTACTTC,CAWSVMTGQETQYF
.,TRBV7-9,TRBJ2-7,TRBD1,TGTGCCAGCAACGACAGGGTCTCCTACGAGCAGTACTTC,CASNDRVSYEQYF
.,TRBV10-2,TRBJ2-4,.,TGCGCCAGTGAGGCCAAAAACATTCAGTACTTC,CASEAKNIQYF
.,TRBV2,TRBJ2-5,TRBD2,TGTGCCATTCGACTAGCGGGGTACCAAGAGACCCAGTACTTC,CAIRLAGYQETQYF
.,TRBV5-4,TRBJ1-2,TRBD1,TGTGCCAGCAGCGGACGGGACAGGGGATATGGCTACACCTTC,CASSGRDRGYGYTF
.,TRBV7-6,TRBJ2-3,.,TGTGCCAGCAGCTCAGAGGGCCACGGTACGCAGTATTTT,CASSSEGHGTQYF
.,TRBV27,TRBJ1-6,.,TGTGCCAGCAGGGCAACACAGTGGTCCTATAATTCACCCCTCCACTTT,CASRATQWSYNSPLHF
.,TRBV29-1,TRBJ2-7,TRBD1,TGCAGCGTGGCAGGGACAGGGATGCACGAGCAGTACTTC,CSVAGTGMHEQYF
.,TRBV18,TRBJ1-5,.,TGTGCCAGCTCACCACAGCCGGGCGGGGGCAATCAGCCCCAGCATTTT,CASSPQPGGGNQPQHF
.,TRBV7-6,TRBJ2-7,TRBD1,TGTGCCAGCAGCTTATACGGGACAGGGGTGACCTACGAGCAGTACTTC,CASSLYGTGVTYEQYF
.,TRBV6-5,TRBJ2-7,TRBD2,TGTGCCAGCAGTTACTTCGGGACTAGCGGGGCTTACGAGCAGTACTTC,CASSYFGTSGAYEQYF
.,TRBV14,TRBJ1-5,.,TGTGCCAGCAGCCAAGACAGCGATCAGCCCCAGCATTTT,CASSQDSDQPQHF
.,TRBV5-4,TRBJ2-5,.,TGTGCCAGCAGCTGGAGGTCAAACCAAGAGACCCAGTACTTC,CASSWRSNQETQYF
.,TRBV30,TRBJ2-3,TRBD2,TGTGCCTGGATCTATGCGGGGGGGCAGTATTTT,CAWIYAGGQYF
.,TRBV5-4,TRBJ2-5,.,TGTGCCAGCAGCGTCCCCCCAGGGACCCAGTACTTC,CASSVPPGTQYF
.,TRBV10-3,TRBJ2-6,.,TGTGCCATCAGTAAGACAGGTACCGGGGCCAACGTCCTGACTTTC,CAISKTGTGANVLTF